The clone carrying this T cell receptor (beta chain) was picked up one time. Its antigen is not identified. The germline V and J ends were trimmed by 4 bases and 2 bases, with 13 bases remaining between them. Germline CDR1 reads SGHRS; CDR2 reads YFSETQ. The length of the CDR3 is 15 residues. Brentuximab vedotin exposure varied, and every patient relapsed after autologous stem cell transplantation. This entry is derived from a study of PD-1 blockade in classical Hodgkin lymphoma. Study as a whole: Nivolumab dosed at 3 mg/kg went to patients intravenously every 2 weeks.

Study findings and constraints: Nivolumab initiation under 1 year post-ASCT meant exclusion. By cycle point C4D1, TCR diversity had risen significantly in CD4+ cells (but not CD8+ cells). Prior to therapy, complete responders displayed diversity much like that of newly diagnosed patients.

Using immunoSEQ multiplex PCR, the repertoire was profiled, and TCRdb retains in-frame clones only, with some absent. In the table there are 60,000 to 75,000 clones, around 90% of which are singletons. Here the sequenced sample was peripheral blood mononuclear cells (PBMCs), taken at baseline. The chain carries TRBV5-1 and TRBJ2-1; D may be TRBD2 (5 bases). This TCR was recovered from a human donor with classical Hodgkin lymphoma. The CDR3 loop reads CASSRTSNTYNEQFF. The DNA of the CDR3 is TGCGCCAGCAGCCGTACTAGTAACACCTACAATGAGCAGTTCTTC.